This T cell receptor (beta chain) is drawn from a study of fetal regulatory T cell absence and autoimmunity. Overall study results and limits: Compared with cord blood, pancreas showed oligoclonal TCR enrichment, some clones over 80-fold.

Sequencing was at survey level. The method was immunoSEQ multiplex PCR; TCRdb's version includes in-frame clones alone and lacks a portion of them. Of around 100,000 clones listed, more than 70% are singletons. To note about this clone: Its cognate antigen is unknown.

This clonotype was sampled from a male donor with IPEX syndrome. Sequencing was carried out using pancreas tissue.

The CDR3 region has the DNA TGTGCCAGCAGCCCTATGGAGGCTAGCCCGTTTGAGCAGTACTTC. Its translation is CASSPMEASPFEQYF. The gene calls are TRBV7-9 and TRBJ2-7, with a possible D match to TRBD2 (5 bases). Germline V gene lookup returns CDR1 SEHNR and CDR2 FQNEAQ (reference sequence). The CDR3 runs 15 residues. Trimming left V 5 bases short and J 7 bases short, with 21 bases between. The whole variable domain, filled in from reference TRBV7-9 and TRBJ2-7, reads DTGVSQNPRHKITKRGQNVTFRCDPISEHNRLYWYRQTLGQGPEFLTYFQNEAQLEKSRLLSDRFSAERPKGSFSTLEIQRTEQGDSAMYLCASSPMEASPFEQYFGPGTRLTVT.